This T cell receptor (beta chain) was recorded in a study of cytomegalovirus exposure and HLA in healthy donors. The PCR used 60 Vbeta and 13 Jbeta primers. The protocol was immunoSEQ multiplex PCR, while the TCRdb copy is restricted to in-frame clones and leaves out a portion. The sample lists approximately 150,000 clones; approximately 81% were seen once. The receptor comes from a man aged 25-45 years in good health and CMV-seropositive. Sequencing used PBMCs.

DNA for the CDR3: TGTGCCAGCAGCCCGACTTCGGGACTTTACAATGAGCAGTTCTTC. Residues: CASSPTSGLYNEQFF. This chain uses TRBV7-3 with TRBJ2-1; maybe TRBD2 (6 bases). Trimming took 5 bases from V and 4 from J, leaving 15 bases between them. CDR3 length: 15 amino acids. Germline CDR1 SGHTA, CDR2 FQGTGA.